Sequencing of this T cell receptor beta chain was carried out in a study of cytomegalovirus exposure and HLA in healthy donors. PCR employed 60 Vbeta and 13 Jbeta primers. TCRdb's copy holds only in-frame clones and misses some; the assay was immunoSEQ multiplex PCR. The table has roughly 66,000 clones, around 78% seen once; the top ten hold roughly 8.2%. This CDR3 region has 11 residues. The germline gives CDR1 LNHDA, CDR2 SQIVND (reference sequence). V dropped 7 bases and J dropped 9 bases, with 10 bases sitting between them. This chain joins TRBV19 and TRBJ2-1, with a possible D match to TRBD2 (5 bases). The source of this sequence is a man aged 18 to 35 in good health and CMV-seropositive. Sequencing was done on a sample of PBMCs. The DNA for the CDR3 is TGTGCCAGTATACGGGGTAGTGAGCAGTTCTTC. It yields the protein CASIRGSEQFF.